A selection of T cell receptor beta chains follows, all from one sample in a study of T-cell reconstitution after alpha-beta-depleted transplantation in children. TCRdb reprocessed the PCR reads with MiXCR, giving one entry per CDR3 protein. The sample shows 670,000 or so distinct CDR3 sequences, roughly 14% of them seen only once. Sequenced here: PBMCs, sampled before TCRalphabeta/CD19-depleted stem cell transplant. The receptors originated from a girl aged 2 to 9 with congenital amegakaryocytic thrombocytopenia, due to receive a stem cell transplant. CDR3s include the opening cysteine and the closing phenylalanine or tryptophan. The order of the fields is clone size, D gene, J gene, V gene, CDR3 protein, CDR3 DNA. A D gene is named only where the DNA matches it firmly. Clone size is shown for a subset of rows, as once, few, many or a class of expanded clone.

many | TRBD2 | TRBJ2-1 | TRBV20-1 | CSARETSGRPRSYNEQFF | TGCAGTGCTAGAGAAACTAGCGGGAGGCCACGGTCCTACAATGAGCAGTTCTTC
few | - | TRBJ2-1 | TRBV3-1 | CASSQFLGNEQFF | TGTGCCAGCAGCCAATTCCTTGGCAATGAGCAGTTCTTC
many | - | TRBJ1-5 | TRBV21-1 | CASSRIRFGGDQPQHF | TGTGCCAGCAGCAGGATACGCTTTGGGGGCGATCAGCCCCAGCATTTT
many | - | TRBJ2-7 | TRBV28 | CASRPNRGGSYEQYF | TGTGCCAGCAGGCCCAACAGGGGGGGGTCCTACGAGCAGTACTTC
- | - | TRBJ2-7 | TRBV29-1 | CSVIPVEGLNEQYF | TGCAGCGTCATACCGGTGGAGGGTTTGAACGAGCAGTACTTC
- | - | TRBJ2-7 | TRBV29-1 | CSVGPPHTLGDEQYF | TGCAGCGTCGGACCACCACACACGTTGGGAGACGAGCAGTACTTC
many | - | TRBJ2-7 | TRBV28 | CASSVGTDYEQYF | TGTGCCAGCAGCGTAGGGACCGATTACGAGCAGTACTTC
few | TRBD2 | TRBJ2-1 | TRBV4-2 | CASSQPGLAPAENEQFF | TGTGCCAGCAGCCAACCGGGACTAGCGCCCGCCGAGAATGAGCAGTTCTTC
- | - | TRBJ2-4 | TRBV7-9 | CASSRPTENIQYF | TGTGCCAGCAGCCGCCCGACAGAAAACATTCAGTACTTC
many | TRBD1 | TRBJ2-1 | TRBV20-1 | CSARWDRERQFF | TGCAGTGCTCGATGGGACAGGGAGAGGCAGTTCTTC
few | TRBD2 | TRBJ2-7 | TRBV5-1 | CASNPAGVSEQYF | TGCGCCAGCAACCCGGCGGGAGTATCCGAGCAGTACTTC
- | TRBD1 | TRBJ1-3 | TRBV2 | CAGTQGADTIYF | TGTGCCGGAACACAGGGGGCGGACACCATATATTTT
- | TRBD2 | TRBJ2-7 | TRBV4-1 | CASSQEPGLAGSYEQYF | TGCGCCAGCAGCCAAGAACCTGGGCTAGCGGGATCCTACGAGCAGTACTTC
many | - | TRBJ1-2 | TRBV27 | CASSTQGNGYTF | TGTGCCAGCAGTACCCAGGGGAATGGCTACACCTTC
many | - | TRBJ2-7 | TRBV28 | CASSFTLPALYEQYF | TGTGCCAGCAGTTTTACTCTCCCCGCTCTCTACGAGCAGTACTTC
many | TRBD2 | TRBJ2-1 | TRBV6-5 | CASSYVTSGIGEQFF | TGTGCCAGCAGTTACGTGACTAGCGGGATCGGTGAGCAGTTCTTC
few | TRBD1 | TRBJ2-4 | TRBV5-1 | CASRPTGQLENIQYF | TGCGCCAGCAGGCCGACAGGGCAGCTCGAAAACATTCAGTACTTC
few | TRBD2 | TRBJ2-1 | TRBV29-1 | CSVVKREGRNEQFF | TGCAGCGTTGTGAAGCGGGAGGGTAGGAATGAGCAGTTCTTC
many | - | TRBJ2-7 | TRBV4-1 | CASSQAEARTYEQYF | TGCGCCAGCAGCCAAGCTGAGGCCAGGACCTACGAGCAGTACTTC
- | - | TRBJ2-1 | TRBV5-6 | CASDSYNEQFF | TGTGCCAGCGACTCCTACAATGAGCAGTTCTTC
many | - | TRBJ2-3 | TRBV11-2 | CASENPLGSTDTQYF | TGTGCCAGCGAAAACCCTCTGGGGAGCACAGATACGCAGTATTTT
many | - | TRBJ2-2 | TRBV9 | CASSPLDRDTIGTNTGELFF | TGTGCCAGCAGCCCCCTAGACCGGGACACCATAGGGACGAACACCGGGGAGCTGTTTTTT
- | - | TRBJ2-1 | TRBV4-2 | CASSHGIDNEQFF | TGTGCCAGCAGCCACGGGATAGACAATGAGCAGTTCTTC
few | - | TRBJ2-3 | TRBV3-1 | CASSQGLVPSTDTQYF | TGTGCCAGCAGCCAAGGCTTGGTTCCTAGCACAGATACGCAGTATTTT
many | - | TRBJ2-3 | TRBV12-3/TRBV12-4 | CASRAPGGGVFDTQYF | TGTGCCAGCAGGGCTCCTGGAGGGGGGGTGTTTGATACGCAGTATTTT
- | TRBD2 | TRBJ2-7 | TRBV7-2 | CASSSLREGPYEQYF | TGTGCCAGCAGCTCGCTACGGGAGGGCCCCTACGAGCAGTACTTC
many | - | TRBJ2-1 | TRBV11-2 | CASSSYHEQFF | TGTGCCAGCAGTTCGTATCATGAGCAGTTCTTC
many | - | TRBJ1-5 | TRBV6-5 | CASSYDSTNQPQHF | TGTGCCAGCAGTTATGACAGTACCAATCAGCCCCAGCATTTT
few | TRBD1 | TRBJ1-4 | TRBV14 | CASSQEQGANEKLFF | TGTGCCAGCAGCCAAGAACAGGGGGCTAATGAAAAACTGTTTTTT
- | - | TRBJ1-2 | TRBV5-6 | CASSLAGLAYGYTF | TGTGCCAGCAGCTTGGCAGGACTCGCTTATGGCTACACCTTC
- | - | TRBJ2-1 | TRBV4-1 | CASGAVADKYNEQFF | TGCGCCAGCGGGGCGGTCGCTGATAAATACAATGAGCAGTTCTTC
many | TRBD2 | TRBJ2-7 | TRBV5-6 | CASSLLYLAGSYEQYF | TGTGCCAGCAGCTTGCTGTATCTAGCGGGATCGTACGAGCAGTACTTC
many | - | TRBJ2-7 | TRBV29-1 | CSVENSSYEQYF | TGCAGCGTTGAAAACAGCTCCTACGAGCAGTACTTC
few | TRBD1 | TRBJ1-6 | TRBV4-1 | CASRKTGFSYNSPLHF | TGCGCCAGTAGAAAGACAGGGTTCTCCTATAATTCACCCCTCCACTTT
- | TRBD1 | TRBJ2-7 | TRBV4-2 | CASSHLQGSSYEQYF | TGTGCCAGCAGCCATCTACAGGGGAGCTCCTACGAGCAGTACTTC
- | TRBD2 | TRBJ2-1 | TRBV2 | CATMGLAGGSSYNEQFF | TGTGCCACCATGGGACTAGCGGGAGGGAGCTCCTACAATGAGCAGTTCTTC
- | TRBD1 | TRBJ1-1 | TRBV5-1 | CASSLPTGHTEAFF | TGCGCCAGCAGCCTGCCGACAGGGCACACTGAAGCTTTCTTT
many | TRBD2 | TRBJ2-7 | TRBV7-9 | CASSVTSGSSEQYF | TGTGCCAGCAGCGTGACTAGCGGGAGCTCCGAGCAGTACTTC
many | TRBD2 | TRBJ2-1 | TRBV20-1 | CSARDPSGSRNEQFF | TGCAGTGCTAGAGACCCTAGCGGGAGCAGAAATGAGCAGTTCTTC
few | - | TRBJ2-5 | TRBV9 | CASSVGIRNQETQYF | TGTGCCAGCAGCGTAGGGATTAGAAACCAAGAGACCCAGTACTTC
many | TRBD1 | TRBJ1-1 | TRBV29-1 | CSVGPDREYAFF | TGCAGCGTTGGGCCGGACAGGGAGTACGCTTTCTTT
many | - | TRBJ2-3 | TRBV29-1 | CSVAPGRGTDTQYF | TGCAGCGTGGCCCCGGGAAGAGGTACAGATACGCAGTATTTT
many | - | TRBJ1-1 | TRBV29-1 | CSVEVRGRNTEAFF | TGCAGCGTTGAAGTTAGGGGACGGAACACTGAAGCTTTCTTT
few | TRBD2 | TRBJ2-1 | TRBV11-2 | CASSPRSGRAHNEQFF | TGTGCCAGCAGCCCGAGGAGCGGGAGGGCCCACAATGAGCAGTTCTTC
- | - | TRBJ2-7 | TRBV29-1 | CSVLHGPAGRMYEQYF | TGCAGCGTTCTCCATGGGCCGGCGGGGAGGATGTACGAGCAGTACTTC
- | - | TRBJ2-5 | TRBV5-6 | CASSPSGPTTETQYF | TGTGCCAGCAGCCCCAGCGGCCCTACGACGGAGACCCAGTACTTC
few | TRBD2 | TRBJ2-7 | TRBV20-1 | CSARDFDASGPYEQYF | TGCAGTGCTAGAGATTTCGACGCTAGCGGGCCCTACGAGCAGTACTTC
many | - | TRBJ2-1 | TRBV7-2 | CASSLEQFF | TGTGCCAGCAGTTTGGAGCAGTTCTTC
many | - | TRBJ2-1 | TRBV18 | CASSPGDGSSYNEQFF | TGTGCCAGCTCACCAGGAGACGGAAGCTCCTACAATGAGCAGTTCTTC
- | - | TRBJ2-1 | TRBV29-1 | CSAETQGSYNEQFF | TGCAGCGCCGAAACACAGGGCTCCTACAATGAGCAGTTCTTC
many | TRBD1 | TRBJ2-7 | TRBV29-1 | CSVLGTASYEQYF | TGCAGCGTTCTTGGGACAGCCTCCTACGAGCAGTACTTC
- | TRBD1 | TRBJ1-5 | TRBV20-1 | CCASTTAGGDYGQPQHF | TGCTGTGCTAGTACGACGGCAGGGGGTGATTATGGTCAGCCCCAGCATTTT
many | - | TRBJ1-1 | TRBV4-1 | CASSKGRGGTEAFF | TGCGCCAGCAGCAAAGGGCGAGGGGGCACTGAAGCTTTCTTT
many | TRBD2 | TRBJ2-7 | TRBV20-1 | CSARRGLAAYEQYF | TGCAGTGCTAGACGGGGACTAGCGGCCTACGAGCAGTACTTC
many | TRBD2 | TRBJ2-3 | TRBV5-1 | CASSYGLAVTDTQYF | TGCGCCAGCAGCTACGGACTAGCGGTTACAGATACGCAGTATTTT
- | - | TRBJ1-6 | TRBV18 | CASTQAPGSPLHF | TGTGCCAGCACCCAGGCCCCGGGATCACCCCTCCACTTT
few | - | TRBJ2-2 | TRBV10-3 | CAISEKGTDITGELFF | TGTGCCATCAGTGAGAAGGGGACGGATATCACCGGGGAGCTGTTTTTT